The 5 T cell receptor beta chains below were found in one sample sequenced in a study of shared clonotypes between healthy human individuals. The data were produced by immunoSEQ multiplex PCR, yet TCRdb's version contains in-frame clones alone and is incomplete. There are roughly 1.5 million clones in the sample; 98% occur only once, and roughly 0.45% lies in the top ten. Sequenced material: naive CD4+ T cells sorted from blood. Sample subset: CD45RA+ positively selected. The receptors here all came from a man younger than 40 in good health.

The V call is TRBV5-1, the J call TRBJ2-3; a possible D gene is TRBD2 (5 bases). Germline CDR1 reads SGHRS; CDR2 reads YFSETQ. The CDR3 length is 15 residues. Trimming took 0 bases from V and 1 from J, leaving 9 bases between them. CDR3 DNA sequence: TGCGCCAGCAGCTTGGACGGGAAAGGCACAGATACGCAGTATTTT. Translated: CASSLDGKGTDTQYF. Drawing the rest from reference TRBV5-1 and TRBJ2-3, the complete variable domain is KAGVTQTPRYLIKTRGQQVTLSCSPISGHRSVSWYQQTPGQGLQFLFEYFSETQRNKGNFPGRFSGRQFSNSRSEMNVSTLELGDSALYLCASSLDGKGTDTQYFGPGTRLTVL.

The chain couples TRBV7-2 to TRBJ2-7; the D is unclear. This CDR3 region has 14 residues. V was clipped by 0 bases and J by 3 bases, with 9 bases between them. The V gene's germline CDR1 is SGHTA and CDR2 FQGNSA. The CDR3 sequence is CASSLASVNYEQYF. In nucleotides, the CDR3 is TGTGCCAGCAGCTTAGCCTCGGTAAACTACGAGCAGTACTTC.

The J gene is TRBJ2-7, the V gene TRBV12-1; the table's D call of TRBD2 was not tested on the DNA. TRBV12-1 is labeled a pseudogene. This CDR3 has 18 residues. Written as DNA, the CDR3 is TGTGCCAGCAGCTCGGGACTAGCGGGATCAATCTCGGGCTACGAGCAGTACTTC. Translating gives CASSSGLAGSISGYEQYF.

The DNA of the CDR3 is TGCGCCAGCAGCCAAGTCTCGTCCTTGGGGGCCACGCAGTATTTT. Protein sequence: CASSQVSSLGATQYF. J is TRBJ2-3 and V is TRBV4-1; tentatively, D is TRBD1 (6 bases). V lost 1 base, J lost 9 bases, and 17 bases lay in between. CDR3 length: 15 residues. CDR1 and CDR2 from the germline V gene are MGHRA and YSYEKL.

The chain has TRBV25-1 and TRBJ1-1; TRBD1 matches at 7 bases. The CDR3 is 15 amino acids. CDR1 is MGHDK, CDR2 SYGVNS, per germline. The trim removed 5 bases at V and 0 bases at J, leaving 6 bases unmatched. The DNA for the CDR3 is TGTGCCAGCAGTCGTCCGGGACAGCTGAACACTGAAGCTTTCTTT. Translated: CASSRPGQLNTEAFF.